Given below is one TCR beta chain in context. The target antigen is unknown. J was trimmed by 4 bases and V by 5 bases; bases with no gene match: 4. Germline V gene sequence: CDR1 ENHRY, CDR2 SYGVKD. The CDR3 totals 14 residues. The record originates from a study of cytotoxic CD8 clonotypes in ibrutinib-treated CLL. On the study more broadly: Some 24 partial and 2 complete responses; at median 68 months, around 15 remitted, some 12 progressed.

Measured with immunoSEQ multiplex PCR; TCRdb has only the in-frame clones, and not every one. The sample carries 130,000 or so clones, roughly 77% recorded once. Notes on the study in general: Starting clonality was above that of age-matched healthy donors and tracked circulating CD8+ T-cell counts. Investigators sampled sustained-remission and progressing patients at differing times.

This clonotype was obtained from a human donor with chronic lymphocytic leukemia. Here the sequenced sample was PBMCs, taken after 12 months of ibrutinib treatment. The chain uses TRBV10-3 and TRBJ1-4; 7 nucleotides align to TRBD1. In DNA form, the CDR3 reads TGTGCCATCAGTCCGACAGGGAGTAATGAAAAACTGTTTTTT. This gives the protein CAISPTGSNEKLFF.